This passage covers 19 T cell receptor beta chains from one sample sequenced in a study of T cells in Graves' hyperthyroidism and ophthalmopathy. Researchers took RNA transcripts and amplified the TCR beta CDR3 regions from them. HTBI primers were employed in a first-round RT-PCR of the TCR CDR3. TCRdb re-analysed the multiplex PCR reads in MiXCR, keeping a single row per CDR3 protein. The repertoire holds 560,000 or so distinct CDR3 sequences, with just under 20% as singletons. Sequenced: blood. The receptors derive from a man in his forties or fifties with Graves' ophthalmopathy.

Comment on this clonotype: A much larger clone sits a single nucleotide away, making a read error possible. The chain carries TRBV29-1 and TRBJ2-3, with 7 bases that match TRBD1. The CDR3 loop spans 14 amino acids. Per germline, CDR1 SQVTM and CDR2 ANQGSEA. The CDR3 reads CSVSDRLSTGTQYF. CDR3 coding DNA: TGCAGCGTGTCGGACAGGCTATCCACAGGTACGCAGTATTTT.

This clonotype showed up just a few times. Germline and junction disagree at one end, which may indicate a read error. V usage is TRBV29-1 and J usage is TRBJ1-5; D uncertain. The germline CDR1 and CDR2 sequences are SQVTM and ANQGSEA. The CDR3 consists of 15 residues. CDR3 in DNA: TGCAGCGTCGAAGGCCCGAATTATAGCAATCAGCCCCAGCATTTT. Protein: CSVEGPNYSNQPQHF.

The rearrangement joins TRBV30 to TRBJ1-2; the D gene is possibly TRBD1 (6 bases). The germline V and J ends were trimmed by 6 bases and 1 base, with 18 bases remaining between them. The CDR3 loop spans 15 amino acids. Germline V CDR1 and CDR2: GTSNPN, SVGIG (reference sequence). In nucleotides, the CDR3 is TGTGCCTGCCTCATGGGGGCGGTTGTTAACTATGGCTACACCTTC. The encoded protein is CACLMGAVVNYGYTF.

In its sample, this clonotype was seen a few times. This chain connects TRBV6-2 or TRBV6-3 to TRBJ1-5; possible D gene TRBD1, 5 bases. Trimming took off 2 bases at V and 0 bases at J, with 14 bases between the two ends. CDR1 is MNHEY and CDR2 is SVGEGT in the germline V gene. The CDR3 is made up of 17 amino acids. The DNA for the CDR3 is TGTGCCAGCAGTTACGGACGGGGCATTCATAGCAATCAGCCCCAGCATTTT. As protein: CASSYGRGIHSNQPQHF.

The V call is TRBV13, the J call TRBJ2-1; TRBD2 matches 11 bases. Germline loops: CDR1 PRHDT, CDR2 FYEKMQ (reference sequence). The CDR3 sequence is 14 residues long. Trimming took 7 bases from V and 6 from J; bases not matched to a gene: 5. As DNA, the CDR3 is TGTGCCAGCAAAAGGACTAGCGGGTTCAATGAGCAGTTCTTC. Its protein is CASKRTSGFNEQFF.

There are a few counts of this clonotype. The chain's CDR3 is CATSQGNEQFF. CDR3 nucleotide sequence: TGTGCCACCTCCCAAGGAAATGAGCAGTTCTTC. The chain links TRBV10-3 to TRBJ2-1; D gene uncertain. Trimming removed 10 bases at V and 7 bases at J, with 11 bases between. The CDR3 has 11 residues. Per germline, CDR1 ENHRY and CDR2 SYGVKD.

The sample holds many counts of this clonotype. CDR3 residues: CASSLALRAGSTDTQYF. The CDR3 coding sequence is TGCGCCAGCAGCTTGGCCTTACGCGCAGGGAGCACAGATACGCAGTATTTT. This rearrangement joins TRBV5-1 to TRBJ2-3; tentatively, D is TRBD1 (5 bases). This CDR3 has 17 amino acids. V shed 0 bases and J shed 0 bases, with 14 bases lying between them. From germline, CDR1 is SGHRS and CDR2 YFSETQ.

This clonotype has a handful of counts. The chain carries TRBV6-1 and TRBJ1-5; 8 bases line up with TRBD1. The CDR3 loop spans 18 amino acids. The germline CDR1 and CDR2 sequences are MNHNS and SASEGT. V lost 1 base and J lost 1; bases outside the gene matches: 9. The chain's CDR3 is CASSEGDRGLVSNQPQHF. DNA for the CDR3: TGTGCCAGCAGTGAAGGAGACAGGGGACTTGTCAGCAATCAGCCCCAGCATTTT.

This clonotype was counted at least ten times. This chain uses TRBV3-1 with TRBJ1-1; TRBD1 is a possible D gene (5 bases). Trimming cost V 5 bases and J 3 bases, with 13 bases left between them. Germline V gene lookup returns CDR1 LGHDT and CDR2 YNNKEL (reference sequence). The CDR3 runs to 14 residues. The CDR3, as DNA: TGTGCCAGCAGCGAGACAGATTCCGACACTGAAGCTTTCTTT. This encodes CASSETDSDTEAFF.

This clonotype was detected a few times. This rearrangement joins TRBV13 to TRBJ2-7; D not certain. The CDR3 runs 14 residues. Germline V lookup: CDR1 PRHDT, CDR2 FYEKMQ (reference sequence). V was shortened by 0 bases and J by 3 bases, with 9 bases between the two germline ends. CDR3 sequence (DNA): TGTGCCAGCAGCTTAGGCCGGTCTGGCTACGAGCAGTACTTC. Translation: CASSLGRSGYEQYF. Full variable domain (remainder filled in from reference TRBV13 and TRBJ2-7): AAGVIQSPRHLIKEKRETATLKCYPIPRHDTVYWYQQGPGQDPQFLISFYEKMQSDKGSIPDRFSAQQFSDYHSELNMSSLELGDSALYFCASSLGRSGYEQYFGPGTRLTVT.

This clonotype was seen repeatedly, ten times or more. V is TRBV27 and J is TRBJ2-7; 12 positions agree with TRBD2. The CDR3 extends over 13 amino acids. V lost 4 bases, J lost 7 bases, and 2 bases stayed unmatched. Germline V CDR1 and CDR2: MNHEY, SMNVEV (reference sequence). CDR3 in amino acids: CASSYGLAGEQYF. CDR3 nucleotides: TGTGCCAGCAGTTACGGACTAGCGGGGGAGCAGTACTTC.

This chain links TRBV7-3 with TRBJ2-3, with TRBD2 matching 7 bases. V shed 2 bases, J shed 4 bases, and the junction held 6 bases outside the gene matches. CDR1 is SGHTA, CDR2 FQGTGA, per germline. This CDR3 is built from 15 residues. The CDR3 DNA reads TGTGCCAGCAGCTTAGGGGCGGGAGAATCAGATACGCAGTATTTT. This sequence encodes CASSLGAGESDTQYF.

This clonotype was seen just once. The chain is built from TRBV4-3 and TRBJ2-1, with a tentative D call TRBD1 (5 bases). CDR1 and CDR2 (germline): LGHNA, YSLEER. With 0 bases removed from V and 1 base from J, the gap between germline ends came to 13 bases. CDR3 length: 17 amino acids. CDR3 in amino acids: CASSQDRARVSYNEQFF. CDR3 nucleotide sequence: TGCGCCAGCAGCCAAGATAGGGCCAGGGTGTCCTACAATGAGCAGTTCTTC.

This clonotype was picked up a small number of times. The rearrangement links TRBV7-9 to TRBJ1-4, with D unclear. Trimming removed 0 bases from V and 0 bases from J, with 14 bases in between. The CDR3 has 18 residues. The V gene's germline CDR1 is SEHNR and CDR2 FQNEAQ (reference sequence). The CDR3 DNA is TGTGCCAGCAGCTTAGCGCCCTGGTTCACCGCAACTAATGAAAAACTGTTTTTT. Protein: CASSLAPWFTATNEKLFF.

This clonotype was detected only once. This chain connects TRBV7-8 to TRBJ2-4, with a tentative D call TRBD2 (6 bases). CDR1 SGHVS and CDR2 FQNEAQ come from the germline V gene. This CDR3 region has 14 residues. Trimming pared 1 base from V and 8 bases from J, leaving 12 bases between. As DNA, the CDR3 is TGTGCCAGCAGCTTAGGCCAGGGAGGATACATTCAGTACTTC. Amino acids: CASSLGQGGYIQYF.

V gene TRBV11-2 combines with J gene TRBJ2-3; D might be TRBD1 (6 bases). CDR3 size: 15 residues. Trimming cost V 4 bases and J 3 bases, with 14 bases left between them. Germline values: CDR1 SGHAT, CDR2 FQNNGV. CDR3 DNA: TGTGCCAGCAGCTCCCGGGACACCTCTACAGATACGCAGTATTTT. This gives the protein CASSSRDTSTDTQYF.

The J gene is TRBJ2-7, the V gene TRBV3-1; 10 bases fit TRBD2. The CDR3 has 16 residues. Germline-derived CDR1 and CDR2 are LGHDT and YNNKEL (reference sequence). V shed 0 bases and J 2 bases; nucleotides not matched to a gene: 4. CDR3 sequence (DNA): TGTGCCAGCAGCCAAGACTTAGCGGGAGGTGCCTACGAGCAGTACTTC. Translating gives CASSQDLAGGAYEQYF.

This rearrangement joins TRBV30 to TRBJ2-7; D remains unclear. The V end was cut by 3 bases, the J end by 5 bases, with 14 bases between. Germline V lookup: CDR1 GTSNPN, CDR2 SVGIG (reference sequence). The CDR3 has 13 amino acids. The CDR3 DNA reads TGTGCCTGGAGCCCCGGGCCCATTCACGAGCAGTACTTC. It codes for CAWSPGPIHEQYF.

This clonotype showed up just a few times. The V and J genes are TRBV4-1 and TRBJ2-7; 7 bases line up with TRBD2. V was pared by 8 bases and J by 0 bases, with 7 bases of the junction left unmatched. CDR1 and CDR2 from the germline V gene are MGHRA and YSYEKL. The CDR3 spans 14 residues. The CDR3 DNA sequence: TGCGCCAGCCATGGCGGGAGCCACTCCTACGAGCAGTACTTC. Protein: CASHGGSHSYEQYF.